The rows below give T cell receptor beta chains drawn from one sample of a study of low-dose radiotherapy and immunotherapy resistance in tumors. TCRdb independently ran MiXCR on the reads; one entry per CDR3 protein. The sample records 100,000 or so distinct CDR3 sequences, less than 25% being singletons. Sample: PBMCs, taken after low-dose radiotherapy plus immunotherapy. The receptors stem from a male donor with prostate cancer. CDR3s include the opening cysteine and the closing phenylalanine or tryptophan. The order of the fields is V gene, J gene, D gene, clone size, CDR3 protein, CDR3 DNA. A D gene is named only where the DNA matches it firmly. Size tells how often a clone was seen (once, few, many) or the class of an expanded clone, and some rows leave it out.

v_call: TRBV3-1
j_call: TRBJ2-6
d_call: .
clone_size: many
cdr3_aa: CASRRGTVDSGANVLTF
cdr3_nt: TGTGCCAGCAGGAGGGGAACCGTAGACTCTGGGGCCAACGTCCTGACTTTC

v_call: TRBV6-1
j_call: TRBJ1-4
d_call: .
clone_size: few
cdr3_aa: CASSLSGRAEKLFF
cdr3_nt: TGTGCCAGCAGCCTCTCAGGGAGGGCGGAAAAACTGTTTTTT

v_call: TRBV7-8
j_call: TRBJ1-1
d_call: .
clone_size: .
cdr3_aa: CASSPETENTEAFF
cdr3_nt: TGTGCCAGCAGCCCAGAGACAGAGAACACTGAAGCTTTCTTT

v_call: TRBV29-1
j_call: TRBJ2-7
d_call: .
clone_size: many
cdr3_aa: CSVARTDEQYF
cdr3_nt: TGCAGCGTTGCTCGGACGGACGAGCAGTACTTC

v_call: TRBV2
j_call: TRBJ2-7
d_call: .
clone_size: many
cdr3_aa: CASSEDSPYEQYF
cdr3_nt: TGTGCCAGCAGTGAAGACAGCCCCTACGAGCAGTACTTC

v_call: TRBV6-6
j_call: TRBJ1-5
d_call: TRBD1
clone_size: many
cdr3_aa: CASNDREGDQPQHF
cdr3_nt: TGTGCCAGCAATGACAGGGAAGGGGATCAGCCCCAGCATTTT

v_call: TRBV20-1
j_call: TRBJ1-2
d_call: .
clone_size: many
cdr3_aa: CSAQPPNPYGYTF
cdr3_nt: TGCAGTGCTCAACCTCCAAACCCTTATGGCTACACCTTC

v_call: TRBV2
j_call: TRBJ1-6
d_call: .
clone_size: many
cdr3_aa: CARRSGQPDSPLHF
cdr3_nt: TGTGCCCGCCGAAGCGGACAGCCAGATTCACCCCTCCACTTT

v_call: TRBV7-2
j_call: TRBJ2-5
d_call: .
clone_size: .
cdr3_aa: CASSAPRRDSGTQYF
cdr3_nt: TGTGCCAGCAGCGCCCCGCGGAGGGACTCCGGGACCCAGTACTTC

v_call: TRBV3-1
j_call: TRBJ2-5
d_call: .
clone_size: many
cdr3_aa: CASSPGVGLLLGETQYF
cdr3_nt: TGTGCCAGCAGCCCTGGTGTGGGACTTCTCCTAGGGGAGACCCAGTACTTC

v_call: TRBV10-3
j_call: TRBJ2-1
d_call: .
clone_size: many
cdr3_aa: CAISDRSGGDSNEQFF
cdr3_nt: TGTGCCATCAGTGACCGGTCAGGGGGGGACAGCAATGAGCAGTTCTTC

v_call: TRBV3-1
j_call: TRBJ1-2
d_call: .
clone_size: many
cdr3_aa: CASSPNAAAGLIGYTF
cdr3_nt: TGTGCCAGCAGCCCAAACGCCGCGGCAGGGCTTATTGGCTACACCTTC

v_call: TRBV20-1
j_call: TRBJ2-5
d_call: .
clone_size: many
cdr3_aa: CSAPPGQRKGQETQYF
cdr3_nt: TGCAGTGCTCCGCCTGGACAGAGAAAGGGCCAAGAGACCCAGTACTTC

v_call: TRBV27
j_call: TRBJ2-3
d_call: .
clone_size: .
cdr3_aa: CASSESASTDTQYF
cdr3_nt: TGTGCCAGCAGTGAAAGTGCTAGCACAGATACGCAGTATTTT

v_call: TRBV12-3/TRBV12-4
j_call: TRBJ2-3
d_call: TRBD2
clone_size: many
cdr3_aa: CASSLRAGGLTDTQYF
cdr3_nt: TGTGCCAGCAGTTTACGGGCGGGGGGGCTGACAGATACGCAGTATTTT

v_call: TRBV10-2
j_call: TRBJ2-3
d_call: TRBD2
clone_size: many
cdr3_aa: CASTGGGATDTQYF
cdr3_nt: TGCGCCAGCACCGGCGGGGGGGCCACAGATACGCAGTATTTT

v_call: TRBV11-2
j_call: TRBJ2-5
d_call: TRBD1
clone_size: .
cdr3_aa: CASSLGDSRKETQYF
cdr3_nt: TGTGCCAGCAGCTTGGGGGACAGCAGAAAAGAGACCCAGTACTTC

v_call: TRBV11-1
j_call: TRBJ2-7
d_call: .
clone_size: many
cdr3_aa: CASSLGFYEQYF
cdr3_nt: TGTGCCAGCAGCTTAGGATTTTACGAGCAGTACTTC

v_call: TRBV25-1
j_call: TRBJ2-3
d_call: .
clone_size: many
cdr3_aa: CASRLVGDTTDTQYF
cdr3_nt: TGTGCCAGCAGATTAGTGGGGGATACCACAGATACGCAGTATTTT

v_call: TRBV20-1
j_call: TRBJ2-5
d_call: TRBD2
clone_size: many
cdr3_aa: CSAPGTSGGLQETQYF
cdr3_nt: TGCAGTGCCCCCGGGACTAGCGGGGGCCTTCAAGAGACCCAGTACTTC

v_call: TRBV11-2
j_call: TRBJ2-4
d_call: .
clone_size: many
cdr3_aa: CASSLYGGQYF
cdr3_nt: TGTGCCAGCAGCTTATACGGCGGGCAGTACTTC

v_call: TRBV29-1
j_call: TRBJ1-3
d_call: TRBD1
clone_size: many
cdr3_aa: CSARQGYTIYF
cdr3_nt: TGCAGCGCCAGACAGGGTTACACCATATATTTT

v_call: TRBV6-2/TRBV6-3
j_call: TRBJ2-4
d_call: .
clone_size: many
cdr3_aa: CASSYRGSKNIQYF
cdr3_nt: TGTGCCAGCAGTTACCGGGGGTCCAAAAACATTCAGTACTTC

v_call: TRBV5-1
j_call: TRBJ2-7
d_call: .
clone_size: many
cdr3_aa: CASSRAYEQYF
cdr3_nt: TGCGCCAGCAGCCGGGCCTACGAGCAGTACTTC

v_call: TRBV12-3/TRBV12-4
j_call: TRBJ2-1
d_call: .
clone_size: many
cdr3_aa: CASSLPTGNNEQFF
cdr3_nt: TGTGCCAGCAGTTTACCCACAGGGAACAATGAGCAGTTCTTC

v_call: TRBV29-1
j_call: TRBJ2-3
d_call: .
clone_size: many
cdr3_aa: CSVDSGARDTQYF
cdr3_nt: TGCAGCGTTGATAGTGGGGCCCGGGATACGCAGTATTTT

v_call: TRBV19
j_call: TRBJ2-7
d_call: .
clone_size: many
cdr3_aa: CASSGTVSSYEQYF
cdr3_nt: TGTGCCAGTAGCGGGACCGTAAGCTCCTACGAGCAGTACTTC

v_call: TRBV20-1
j_call: TRBJ2-4
d_call: TRBD2
clone_size: many
cdr3_aa: CSAGPAGSPNIQYF
cdr3_nt: TGCAGTGCTGGCCCAGCGGGGTCCCCAAACATTCAGTACTTC

v_call: TRBV5-1
j_call: TRBJ2-7
d_call: .
clone_size: .
cdr3_aa: CASSLDRPLGEQYF
cdr3_nt: TGCGCCAGCAGCTTGGACAGACCCCTGGGCGAGCAGTACTTC

v_call: TRBV27
j_call: TRBJ2-5
d_call: TRBD1
clone_size: many
cdr3_aa: CASSRTGRPETQYF
cdr3_nt: TGTGCCAGCAGTAGGACAGGGCGCCCGGAGACCCAGTACTTC

v_call: TRBV29-1
j_call: TRBJ2-2
d_call: .
clone_size: many
cdr3_aa: CSARAAGLNTGELFF
cdr3_nt: TGCAGCGCCCGGGCGGCAGGGCTAAACACCGGGGAGCTGTTTTTT

v_call: TRBV6-1
j_call: TRBJ2-7
d_call: TRBD2
clone_size: many
cdr3_aa: CASGTSSYEQYF
cdr3_nt: TGTGCCAGCGGGACTAGCTCCTACGAGCAGTACTTC

v_call: TRBV6-5
j_call: TRBJ1-2
d_call: .
clone_size: many
cdr3_aa: CASSYPTGSGYGYTF
cdr3_nt: TGTGCCAGCAGTTACCCCACAGGGTCGGGCTATGGCTACACCTTC

v_call: TRBV3-1
j_call: TRBJ2-2
d_call: .
clone_size: many
cdr3_aa: CASSPPEVPGELFF
cdr3_nt: TGTGCCAGCAGCCCCCCGGAAGTACCGGGGGAGCTGTTTTTT

v_call: TRBV12-3/TRBV12-4
j_call: TRBJ1-2
d_call: .
clone_size: .
cdr3_aa: CASTFGGSYGYTF
cdr3_nt: TGTGCCAGCACCTTTGGGGGAAGCTATGGCTACACCTTC

v_call: TRBV4-2
j_call: TRBJ1-1
d_call: TRBD1
clone_size: many
cdr3_aa: CASSQVREDRENTEAFF
cdr3_nt: TGTGCCAGCAGCCAAGTGCGGGAGGACAGGGAGAACACTGAAGCTTTCTTT

v_call: TRBV7-2
j_call: TRBJ1-1
d_call: .
clone_size: .
cdr3_aa: CASSWGLSNTEAFF
cdr3_nt: TGTGCCAGCAGCTGGGGACTCTCGAACACTGAAGCTTTCTTT

v_call: TRBV30
j_call: TRBJ2-1
d_call: TRBD2
clone_size: many
cdr3_aa: CAWSREAGTEQFF
cdr3_nt: TGTGCCTGGAGTCGAGAAGCGGGGACTGAGCAGTTCTTC

v_call: TRBV11-2
j_call: TRBJ1-5
d_call: .
clone_size: many
cdr3_aa: CASSLAGNQPQHF
cdr3_nt: TGTGCCAGCAGCTTGGCAGGTAATCAGCCCCAGCATTTT

v_call: TRBV11-2
j_call: TRBJ2-1
d_call: TRBD1
clone_size: .
cdr3_aa: CASSGEETDRDMIWFF
cdr3_nt: TGTGCCAGCAGCGGAGAAGAAACGGACAGGGATATGATTTGGTTCTTC

v_call: TRBV5-5
j_call: TRBJ2-2
d_call: .
clone_size: many
cdr3_aa: CASSMIENTGELFF
cdr3_nt: TGTGCCAGCAGCATGATAGAGAACACCGGGGAGCTGTTTTTT

v_call: TRBV27
j_call: TRBJ1-5
d_call: .
clone_size: many
cdr3_aa: CASSLDSSGNQPQHF
cdr3_nt: TGTGCCAGCAGTTTGGACAGTTCCGGCAATCAGCCCCAGCATTTT

v_call: TRBV4-1
j_call: TRBJ2-1
d_call: .
clone_size: many
cdr3_aa: CASSQDLSNNNEQFF
cdr3_nt: TGCGCCAGCAGCCAAGACCTTTCAAATAACAATGAGCAGTTCTTC

v_call: TRBV18
j_call: TRBJ2-7
d_call: .
clone_size: many
cdr3_aa: CASSPTARTDSYEQYF
cdr3_nt: TGTGCCAGCTCACCGACCGCTAGGACAGACTCCTACGAGCAGTACTTC

v_call: TRBV19
j_call: TRBJ1-5
d_call: .
clone_size: many
cdr3_aa: CASKTDYSNQPQHF
cdr3_nt: TGTGCCAGCAAAACAGACTATAGCAATCAGCCCCAGCATTTT

v_call: TRBV13
j_call: TRBJ2-7
d_call: .
clone_size: .
cdr3_aa: CASSLGANEQYF
cdr3_nt: TGTGCCAGCAGCTTGGGAGCTAACGAGCAGTACTTC

v_call: TRBV9
j_call: TRBJ2-3
d_call: .
clone_size: many
cdr3_aa: CASSEGRGSIFSTDTQYF
cdr3_nt: TGTGCCAGCAGCGAGGGGCGGGGATCGATCTTTAGCACAGATACGCAGTATTTT

v_call: TRBV7-9
j_call: TRBJ1-6
d_call: .
clone_size: many
cdr3_aa: CASSFRPPNSPLHF
cdr3_nt: TGTGCCAGCAGCTTTCGCCCGCCGAATTCACCCCTCCACTTT

v_call: TRBV3-1
j_call: TRBJ2-1
d_call: TRBD2
clone_size: many
cdr3_aa: CASSQDQRGVDEQFF
cdr3_nt: TGTGCCAGCAGCCAAGATCAACGGGGGGTGGATGAGCAGTTCTTC

v_call: TRBV9
j_call: TRBJ2-7
d_call: TRBD2
clone_size: .
cdr3_aa: CASSSGSRLAGIYEQYF
cdr3_nt: TGTGCCAGCAGCTCCGGATCAAGGCTAGCGGGGATCTACGAGCAGTACTTC

v_call: TRBV28
j_call: TRBJ1-2
d_call: .
clone_size: .
cdr3_aa: CASRSGGPRGYTF
cdr3_nt: TGTGCCAGCAGGTCGGGAGGTCCGCGGGGCTACACCTTC

v_call: TRBV6-2/TRBV6-3
j_call: TRBJ2-3
d_call: .
clone_size: .
cdr3_aa: CASSYLLGTQYF
cdr3_nt: TGTGCCAGCAGTTACCTCCTGGGTACGCAGTATTTT

v_call: TRBV5-1
j_call: TRBJ1-6
d_call: .
clone_size: few
cdr3_aa: CASSITGHREGSPLHF
cdr3_nt: TGCGCCAGCAGCATCACGGGACACCGAGAGGGTTCACCCCTCCACTTT

v_call: TRBV27
j_call: TRBJ1-6
d_call: TRBD1
clone_size: many
cdr3_aa: CATTGGTGGNSPLHF
cdr3_nt: TGTGCCACTACGGGAGGGACAGGGGGCAATTCACCCCTCCACTTT

v_call: TRBV4-1
j_call: TRBJ1-5
d_call: .
clone_size: many
cdr3_aa: CASSQETGSNQPQHF
cdr3_nt: TGCGCCAGCAGCCAAGAGACGGGCAGCAATCAGCCCCAGCATTTT

v_call: TRBV3-1
j_call: TRBJ2-5
d_call: .
clone_size: .
cdr3_aa: CASSQLVETQYF
cdr3_nt: TGTGCCAGCAGCCAATTGGTCGAGACCCAGTACTTC

v_call: TRBV7-9
j_call: TRBJ2-7
d_call: .
clone_size: many
cdr3_aa: CASSLSGGRDPRYF
cdr3_nt: TGTGCCAGCAGCTTATCGGGGGGCCGGGACCCCCGGTACTTC